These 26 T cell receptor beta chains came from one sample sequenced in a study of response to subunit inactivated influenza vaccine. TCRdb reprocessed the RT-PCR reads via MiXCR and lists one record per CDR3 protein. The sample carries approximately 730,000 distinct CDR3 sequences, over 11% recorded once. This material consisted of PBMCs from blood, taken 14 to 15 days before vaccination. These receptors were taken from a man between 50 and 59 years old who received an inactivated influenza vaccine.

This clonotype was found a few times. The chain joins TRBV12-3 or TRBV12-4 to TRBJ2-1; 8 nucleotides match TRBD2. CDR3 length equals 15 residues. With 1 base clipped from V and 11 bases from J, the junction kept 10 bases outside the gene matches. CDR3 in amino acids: CASSLGGISGVQQFF. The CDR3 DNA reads TGTGCCAGCAGTTTAGGTGGGATTAGCGGGGTCCAGCAGTTCTTC.

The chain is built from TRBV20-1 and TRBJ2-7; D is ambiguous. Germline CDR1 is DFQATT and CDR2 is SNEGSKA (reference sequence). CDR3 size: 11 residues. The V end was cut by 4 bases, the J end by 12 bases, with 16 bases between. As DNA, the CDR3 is TGCAGTGCTAAGGACGGCCATCTCCGGTACTTC. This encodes CSAKDGHLRYF.

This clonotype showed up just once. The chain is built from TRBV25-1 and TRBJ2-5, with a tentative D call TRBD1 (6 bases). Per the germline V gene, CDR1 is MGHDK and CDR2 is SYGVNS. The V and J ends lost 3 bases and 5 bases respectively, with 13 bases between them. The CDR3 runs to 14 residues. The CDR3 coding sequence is TGTGCCAGCAGTGACACAGGGATCTGGGAGACCCAGTACTTC. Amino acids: CASSDTGIWETQYF.

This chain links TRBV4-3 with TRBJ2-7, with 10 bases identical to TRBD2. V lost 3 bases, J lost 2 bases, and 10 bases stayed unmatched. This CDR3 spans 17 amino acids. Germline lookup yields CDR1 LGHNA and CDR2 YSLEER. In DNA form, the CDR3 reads TGCGCCAGCAGCCAGGACTTACTAGCGGGAACAACCTACGAGCAGTACTTC. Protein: CASSQDLLAGTTYEQYF.

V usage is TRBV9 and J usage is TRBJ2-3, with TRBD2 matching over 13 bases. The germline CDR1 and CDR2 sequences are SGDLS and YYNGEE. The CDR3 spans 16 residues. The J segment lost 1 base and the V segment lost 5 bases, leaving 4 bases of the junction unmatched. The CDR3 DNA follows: TGTGCCAGCAGTGAAGGGACTAGCGGGGGCACAGATACGCAGTATTTT. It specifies CASSEGTSGGTDTQYF.

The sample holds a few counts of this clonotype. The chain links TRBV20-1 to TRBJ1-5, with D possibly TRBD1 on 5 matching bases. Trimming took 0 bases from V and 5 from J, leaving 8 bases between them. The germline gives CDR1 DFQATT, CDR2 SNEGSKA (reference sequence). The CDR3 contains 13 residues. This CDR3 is CSARDGGYQPQHF. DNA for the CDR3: TGCAGTGCTAGAGATGGGGGGTATCAGCCCCAGCATTTT.

The CDR3 DNA reads as TGCAGTGCTAGAGATGGGACAGGGGGCACCGGGGAGCTGTTTTTT. Its protein is CSARDGTGGTGELFF. The chain combines TRBV20-1 with TRBJ2-2, with 11 nucleotides matching TRBD1. V shed 0 bases and J 4 bases; nucleotides not matched to a gene: 1. Germline V lookup: CDR1 DFQATT, CDR2 SNEGSKA (reference sequence). CDR3 length: 15 residues.

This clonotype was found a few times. In nucleotides, the CDR3 is TGTGCCAGCAGTTACCCGGATACCTACGAGCAGTACTTC. Amino acids: CASSYPDTYEQYF. The rearrangement links TRBV6-6 to TRBJ2-7; D is uncertain. The V end lost 2 bases, the J end lost 2 bases, and 7 bases lay between the germline ends. The germline gives CDR1 MNHNY, CDR2 SVGAGI (reference sequence). The CDR3 totals 13 residues.

The CDR3 nucleotides are TGCAGCGCCGGACAGGGGGCCTACAATGAGCAGTTCTTC. Translation: CSAGQGAYNEQFF. V gene TRBV29-1 combines with J gene TRBJ2-1; 10 nucleotides align to TRBD1. CDR1 and CDR2 (germline): SQVTM, ANQGSEA. CDR3 length equals 13 residues. The V gene end was trimmed by 7 bases and the J gene end by 2 bases; junction bases not matched to a gene: 2.

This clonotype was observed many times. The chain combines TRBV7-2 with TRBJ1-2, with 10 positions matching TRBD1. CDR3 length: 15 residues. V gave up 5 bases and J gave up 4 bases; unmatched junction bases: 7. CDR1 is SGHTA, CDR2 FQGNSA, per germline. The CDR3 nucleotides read TGTGCCAGCAGCCAAACGGGGACAGGGGCCTATGGCTACACCTTC. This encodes CASSQTGTGAYGYTF.

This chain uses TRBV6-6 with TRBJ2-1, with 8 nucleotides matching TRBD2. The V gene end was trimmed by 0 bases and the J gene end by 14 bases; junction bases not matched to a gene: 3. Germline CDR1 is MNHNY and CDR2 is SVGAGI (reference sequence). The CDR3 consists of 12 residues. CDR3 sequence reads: CASSYSQLAEFF. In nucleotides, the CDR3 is TGTGCCAGCAGTTACTCGCAACTAGCGGAGTTCTTC.

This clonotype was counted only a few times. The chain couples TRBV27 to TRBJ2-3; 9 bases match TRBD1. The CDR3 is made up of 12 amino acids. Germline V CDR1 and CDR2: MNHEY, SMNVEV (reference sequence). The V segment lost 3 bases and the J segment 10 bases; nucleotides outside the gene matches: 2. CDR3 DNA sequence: TGTGCCAGCAGTTTGGGACAGGGCGCGCAGTATTTT. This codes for CASSLGQGAQYF.

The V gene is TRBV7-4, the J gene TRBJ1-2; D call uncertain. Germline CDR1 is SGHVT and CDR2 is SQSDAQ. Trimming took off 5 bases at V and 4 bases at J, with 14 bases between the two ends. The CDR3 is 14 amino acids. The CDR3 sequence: CASSRGHRCYGYTF. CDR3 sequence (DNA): TGTGCCAGCAGCCGCGGGCACCGCTGCTATGGCTACACCTTC.

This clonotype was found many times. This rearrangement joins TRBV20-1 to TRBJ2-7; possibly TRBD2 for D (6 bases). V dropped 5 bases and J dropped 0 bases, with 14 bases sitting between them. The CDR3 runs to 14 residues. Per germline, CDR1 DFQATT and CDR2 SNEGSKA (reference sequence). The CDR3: CSAFPRGTSYEQYF. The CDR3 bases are TGCAGTGCTTTTCCGCGGGGCACCTCCTACGAGCAGTACTTC.

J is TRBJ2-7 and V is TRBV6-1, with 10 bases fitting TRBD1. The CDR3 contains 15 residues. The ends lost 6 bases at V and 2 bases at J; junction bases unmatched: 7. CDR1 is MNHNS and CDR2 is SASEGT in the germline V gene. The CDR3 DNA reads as TGTGCCAGCAGCCCAAGGACAGGGGGAGCCTACGAGCAGTACTTC. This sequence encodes CASSPRTGGAYEQYF.

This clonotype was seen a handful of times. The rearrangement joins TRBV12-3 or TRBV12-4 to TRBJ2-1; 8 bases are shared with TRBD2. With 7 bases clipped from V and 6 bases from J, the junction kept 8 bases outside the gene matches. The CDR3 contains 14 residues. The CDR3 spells CASTFSGGGNEQFF. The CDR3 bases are TGTGCCAGCACCTTCTCCGGGGGGGGCAATGAGCAGTTCTTC.

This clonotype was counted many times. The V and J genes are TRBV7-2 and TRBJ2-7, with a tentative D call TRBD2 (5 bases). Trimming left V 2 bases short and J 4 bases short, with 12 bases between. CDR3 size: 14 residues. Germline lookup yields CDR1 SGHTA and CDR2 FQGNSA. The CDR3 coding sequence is TGTGCCAGCAGCTTAAGCCGGGGAGAATACGAGCAGTACTTC. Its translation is CASSLSRGEYEQYF.

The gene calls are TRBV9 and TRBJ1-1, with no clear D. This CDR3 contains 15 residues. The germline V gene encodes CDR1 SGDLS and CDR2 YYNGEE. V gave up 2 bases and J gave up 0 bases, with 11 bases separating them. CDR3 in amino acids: CASSVEDVLNTEAFF. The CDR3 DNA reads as TGTGCCAGCAGCGTCGAGGACGTACTGAACACTGAAGCTTTCTTT.

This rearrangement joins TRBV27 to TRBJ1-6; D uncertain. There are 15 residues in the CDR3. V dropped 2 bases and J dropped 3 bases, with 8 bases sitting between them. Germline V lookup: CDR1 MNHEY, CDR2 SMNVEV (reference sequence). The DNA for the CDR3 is TGTGCCAGCAGTTTAGGAGATTACTATAATTCACCCCTCCACTTT. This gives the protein CASSLGDYYNSPLHF.

The CDR3 DNA is TGTGCCAGCGTGACAGGGGGCACTGAAGCTTTCTTT. As protein: CASVTGGTEAFF. V gene TRBV12-3 or TRBV12-4 combines with J gene TRBJ1-1, with 9 bases matching TRBD1. With 8 bases clipped from V and 4 bases from J, the junction kept 2 bases outside the gene matches. This CDR3 is 12 amino acids long.

CDR3 sequence (DNA): TGTGCCAGCAGTGGCCCGGGACAGGGCACTGGAAACACCATATATTTT. Encoded protein: CASSGPGQGTGNTIYF. The V and J genes are TRBV25-1 and TRBJ1-3; 9 bases align to TRBD1. Germline assignment: CDR1 MGHDK and CDR2 SYGVNS. Germline trimming cut 4 bases from V and 2 bases from J; bases unmatched to any gene: 6. This CDR3 is 16 amino acids long.

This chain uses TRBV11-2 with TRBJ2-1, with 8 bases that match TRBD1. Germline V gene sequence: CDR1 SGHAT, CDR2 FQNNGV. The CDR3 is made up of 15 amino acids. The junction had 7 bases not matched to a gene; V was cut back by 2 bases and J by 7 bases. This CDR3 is CASSLIPGGINEQFF. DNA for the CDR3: TGTGCCAGCAGCTTAATTCCAGGGGGCATAAATGAGCAGTTCTTC.

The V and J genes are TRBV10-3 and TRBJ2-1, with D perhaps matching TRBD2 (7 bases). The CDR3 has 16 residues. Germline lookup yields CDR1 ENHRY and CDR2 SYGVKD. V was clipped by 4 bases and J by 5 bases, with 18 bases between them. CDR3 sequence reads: CAISVGAGKGDNEQFF. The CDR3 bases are TGTGCCATCAGTGTGGGAGCGGGGAAGGGGGACAATGAGCAGTTCTTC.

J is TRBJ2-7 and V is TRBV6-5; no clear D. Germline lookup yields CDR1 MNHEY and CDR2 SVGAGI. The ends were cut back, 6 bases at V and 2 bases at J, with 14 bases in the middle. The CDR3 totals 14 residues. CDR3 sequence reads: CASRAARSAYEQYF. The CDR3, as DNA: TGTGCCAGCAGGGCCGCTAGGTCTGCCTACGAGCAGTACTTC.

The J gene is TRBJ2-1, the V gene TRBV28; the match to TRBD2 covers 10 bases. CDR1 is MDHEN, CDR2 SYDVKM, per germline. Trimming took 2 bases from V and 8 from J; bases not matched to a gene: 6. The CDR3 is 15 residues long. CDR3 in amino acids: CASSLKLAGSYEQFF. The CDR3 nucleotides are TGTGCCAGCAGTTTAAAACTAGCGGGATCCTATGAGCAGTTCTTC.

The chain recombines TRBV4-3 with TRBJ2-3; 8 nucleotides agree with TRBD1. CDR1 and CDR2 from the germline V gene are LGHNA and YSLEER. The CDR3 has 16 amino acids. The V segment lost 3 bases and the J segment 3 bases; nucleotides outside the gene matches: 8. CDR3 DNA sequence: TGCGCCAGCAGCCAGGAACCCGGGACAGGTACAGATACGCAGTATTTT. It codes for CASSQEPGTGTDTQYF.